This T cell receptor (beta chain) originates from a study of T-cell reconstitution after alpha-beta-depleted transplantation in children. This sample's TCRbeta library carried unique molecular identifier barcodes. TCRdb re-derived calls from the PCR reads in MiXCR, one entry per CDR3 protein. The table includes around 370,000 distinct CDR3 sequences, about 17% detected once. This CDR3 spans 16 amino acids. Trimming took off 0 bases at V and 7 bases at J, with 16 bases between the two ends. Germline V gene data show CDR1 as SGHVS and CDR2 as FNYEAQ. This clonotype was counted a single time. The rearrangement joins TRBV7-6 to TRBJ1-5; D is uncertain. This clonotype was sampled from a male patient aged 2 to 10 who had a stem cell transplant for acute lymphoblastic leukemia, so the T cells may come from the graft donor. This sample comprised PBMCs, mostly from graft donor cells, obtained 360 days after TCRalphabeta/CD19-depleted stem cell transplant. This chain's CDR3 is CASSLASSQQEQPQHF. CDR3 bases: TGTGCCAGCAGCTTAGCGTCGTCACAACAAGAGCAGCCCCAGCATTTT. Combining the CDR3 with reference TRBV7-6 and TRBJ1-5 gives the whole variable domain GAGVSQSPRYKVTKRGQDVALRCDPISGHVSLYWYRQALGQGPEFLTYFNYEAQQDKSGLPNDRFSAERPEGSISTLTIQRTEQRDSAMYRCASSLASSQQEQPQHFGDGTRLSIL.